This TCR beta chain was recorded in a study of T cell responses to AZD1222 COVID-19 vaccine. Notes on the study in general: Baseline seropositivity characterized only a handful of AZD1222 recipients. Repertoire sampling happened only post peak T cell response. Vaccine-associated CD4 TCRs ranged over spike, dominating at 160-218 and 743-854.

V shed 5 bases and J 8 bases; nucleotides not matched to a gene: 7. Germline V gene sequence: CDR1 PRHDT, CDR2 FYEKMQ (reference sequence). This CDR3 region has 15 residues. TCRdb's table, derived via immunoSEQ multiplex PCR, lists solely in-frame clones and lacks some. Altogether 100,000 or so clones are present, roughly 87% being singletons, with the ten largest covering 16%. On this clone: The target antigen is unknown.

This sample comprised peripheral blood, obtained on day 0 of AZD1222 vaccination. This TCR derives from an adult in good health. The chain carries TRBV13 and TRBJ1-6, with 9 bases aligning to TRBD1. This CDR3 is CASSGGGTGYSPLHF. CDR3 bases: TGTGCCAGCAGCGGAGGAGGGACAGGGTATTCACCCCTCCACTTT.